The 17 T cell receptor beta chains below all came from one sample that was sequenced in a study of blood T cell repertoires in COVID-19. Using immunoSEQ multiplex PCR, the repertoire was profiled, and TCRdb retains in-frame clones only, with some absent. This table has a few hundred thousand clones, 82% appearing once. Material for sequencing was peripheral blood. These receptors originate from a young woman with acute or convalescent COVID-19.

The rearrangement uses TRBV6-5 and TRBJ2-7, with TRBD2 matching 7 bases. The CDR3 spans 15 residues. The V segment lost 7 bases and the J segment 2 bases; nucleotides outside the gene matches: 11. Per germline, CDR1 MNHEY and CDR2 SVGAGI. The DNA for the CDR3 is TGTGCCAGCAAGGGAGGGCAGGGTTGGGCCTACGAGCAGTACTTC. Translating it yields CASKGGQGWAYEQYF.

The gene calls are TRBV7-3 and TRBJ1-3; D unclear. CDR3 size: 14 residues. Germline lookup yields CDR1 SGHTA and CDR2 FQGTGA. V dropped 2 bases and J dropped 4 bases, with 9 bases sitting between them. CDR3 in amino acids: CASSLGPPGNTIYF. The CDR3 coding sequence is TGTGCCAGCAGCTTAGGGCCACCGGGAAACACCATATATTTT.

The chain combines TRBV15 with TRBJ2-1, with a possible D match to TRBD2 (6 bases). Germline V gene lookup returns CDR1 LNHNV and CDR2 YYDKDF (reference sequence). CDR3 length equals 16 residues. Trimming took 0 bases from V and 1 from J, leaving 10 bases between them. This CDR3 is CATSRDLGGSYNEQFF. CDR3 nucleotide sequence: TGTGCCACCAGCAGAGATCTAGGAGGGTCCTACAATGAGCAGTTCTTC.

This clone occurred a few times. This chain joins TRBV5-1 and TRBJ2-1; 14 bases line up with TRBD2. The CDR3 loop spans 15 amino acids. Germline loops: CDR1 SGHRS, CDR2 YFSETQ. Trimming took 4 bases from V and 9 from J; bases not matched to a gene: 6. CDR3 nucleotide sequence: TGCGCCAGCAGCCCGGGACTAGCGGGAGTAGGTGAGCAGTTCTTC. It codes for CASSPGLAGVGEQFF.

The V call is TRBV18, the J call TRBJ1-1, with 7 bases matching TRBD1. CDR3 length equals 12 residues. The germline V gene has CDR1 KGHSH and CDR2 LQKENI. With 3 bases clipped from V and 9 bases from J, the junction kept 4 bases outside the gene matches. In nucleotides, the CDR3 is TGTGCCAGCTCACCGCAGGGGGTCCAAGCTTTCTTT. Protein: CASSPQGVQAFF.

In this sample, this clone turned up a few times. The chain has TRBV5-1 and TRBJ1-2; possibly TRBD1 for D (5 bases). CDR1 is SGHRS and CDR2 is YFSETQ in the germline V gene. V was cut by 3 bases and J by 6 bases, with 15 bases left in between. The CDR3 has 14 residues. The CDR3 loop is CASSSWGDADGYTF. In DNA, the CDR3 is TGCGCCAGCAGCTCGTGGGGCGACGCTGATGGCTACACCTTC.

The rearrangement uses TRBV1 and TRBJ2-3; the listed D gene, TRBD2, was not tested against the DNA. TRBV1 corresponds to a pseudogene. The CDR3 consists of 16 residues. CDR3 loop: CTSSRGSNPYTDTQYF. CDR3 in DNA: TGCACCAGCAGCCGTGGTAGCAATCCCTACACAGATACGCAGTATTTT.

In this sample, this clone turned up a few times. The chain links TRBV11-2 to TRBJ1-3; 8 bases match TRBD1. V was pared by 2 bases and J by 6 bases, with 3 bases of the junction left unmatched. This CDR3 comprises 14 residues. Germline CDR1 reads SGHAT; CDR2 reads FQNNGV. The CDR3 DNA reads TGTGCCAGCAGCTTATACAGGGGGGCAAACACCATATATTTT. Encoded protein: CASSLYRGANTIYF.

The chain links TRBV6-6 to TRBJ1-3; D unclear. There are 14 residues in the CDR3. V lost 6 bases and J lost 4, with 13 bases in between. Germline CDR1 MNHNY, CDR2 SVGAGI (reference sequence). The CDR3 reads CASSREGFGNTIYF. The CDR3 DNA reads TGTGCCAGCAGCCGGGAGGGATTCGGAAACACCATATATTTT.

This sequence joins TRBV7-8 and TRBJ2-1; 14 bases match TRBD2. The germline gives CDR1 SGHVS, CDR2 FQNEAQ. V lost 5 bases and J lost 7; bases outside the gene matches: 10. The CDR3 extends over 17 amino acids. CDR3 DNA sequence: TGTGCCAGCAGCGTGGGACTAGCGGGAGTCTCGCAGAATGAGCAGTTCTTC. Protein product: CASSVGLAGVSQNEQFF.

This clone was recorded a few times. The V call is TRBV15, the J call TRBJ2-7; D may be TRBD1 (7 bases). Trimming took 1 base from V and 4 from J, leaving 17 bases between them. The CDR3 is 16 residues long. Looked up from germline, CDR1 is LNHNV and CDR2 is YYDKDF (reference sequence). The CDR3 protein is CATSRVGQTGRYEQYF. CDR3 nucleotide sequence: TGTGCCACCAGCAGAGTAGGGCAGACAGGGAGGTACGAGCAGTACTTC.

The DNA for the CDR3 is TGTGCCAGTAGCTTTACCCCAGGGGCTGCGGGCACTGAAGCTTTCTTT. Amino acids: CASSFTPGAAGTEAFF. The chain links TRBV19 to TRBJ1-1; possible D gene TRBD1, 6 bases. CDR1 is LNHDA and CDR2 is SQIVND in the germline V gene (reference sequence). This CDR3 has 16 amino acids. The V and J ends lost 6 bases and 4 bases respectively, with 21 bases between them.

The rearrangement links TRBV18 to TRBJ2-3, with D perhaps TRBD1 (6 bases). The V gene lost 6 bases and the J gene lost 0 bases, with 16 bases spanning the gap. The length of the CDR3 is 16 residues. Germline V gene sequence: CDR1 KGHSH, CDR2 LQKENI. CDR3 in amino acids: CASSGGQRASTDTQYF. The CDR3 DNA sequence: TGTGCCAGCTCTGGAGGACAGCGAGCTAGCACAGATACGCAGTATTTT.

The chain uses TRBV6-2 or TRBV6-3 and TRBJ1-2; a possible D gene is TRBD1 (5 bases). V was shortened by 5 bases and J by 8 bases, with 9 bases between the two germline ends. The CDR3 extends over 11 amino acids. Germline V gene sequence: CDR1 MNHEY, CDR2 SVGEGT. The DNA of the CDR3 is TGTGCCAGCAGTCAGGGTCTCGGCTACACCTTC. Translating gives CASSQGLGYTF.

The rearrangement joins TRBV4-3 to TRBJ1-1; no firm D call. The CDR3 sequence is 15 residues long. Germline V CDR1 and CDR2: LGHNA, YSLEER. The germline V and J ends were trimmed by 0 bases and 0 bases, with 8 bases remaining between them. The chain's CDR3 is CASSQELDLNTEAFF. CDR3 in DNA: TGCGCCAGCAGCCAAGAGTTGGACTTGAACACTGAAGCTTTCTTT.

CDR3 protein: CASSQESLAAYEQYF. The CDR3 region has the DNA TGCGCCAGCAGCCAAGAGTCACTAGCGGCCTACGAGCAGTACTTC. The chain employs TRBV4-1 and TRBJ2-7; 8 positions agree with TRBD2. This CDR3 has 15 residues. In germline, CDR1 is MGHRA, CDR2 YSYEKL. The V gene end was trimmed by 0 bases and the J gene end by 2 bases; junction bases not matched to a gene: 3.

The genes are TRBV19 and TRBJ1-4; no clear D gene. This CDR3 is 15 amino acids long. V lost 3 bases and J 7 bases, leaving 15 bases between the germline ends. CDR1 is LNHDA and CDR2 is SQIVND in the germline V gene (reference sequence). The CDR3 loop is CASSIGGVLGEKLFF. The CDR3, as DNA: TGTGCCAGTAGTATTGGCGGGGTACTTGGTGAAAAACTGTTTTTT.